Here is one T cell receptor (beta chain) with its context. Its specificity is unknown. This sample was included in a study of cytomegalovirus exposure and HLA in healthy donors. Study findings and constraints: Reports credit the classifier with highly specific, highly sensitive diagnosis of cytomegalovirus status. An analysis was carried out at a later point. It showed that HLA-associated TCR beta chains were more clonally expanded than equally common non-associated chains. Data from an earlier analysis indicated that most TCR beta V segments were productive either about 87% or about 30% of the time. CMV serostatus stood as the only immune exposure information on hand.

CDR1 is SGHAT and CDR2 is FQNNGV in the germline V gene. The V gene lost 8 bases and the J gene lost 2 bases, with 9 bases spanning the gap. This CDR3 comprises 12 residues. Amplification used 60 Vbeta primers and 13 Jbeta primers. Libraries were prepared by immunoSEQ multiplex PCR; TCRdb keeps only in-frame clonotypes and omits some of them. The sample lists around 140,000 clones, nearly 80% occurring once. V gene TRBV11-2 combines with J gene TRBJ1-2; possible D gene TRBD1, 6 bases. The clonotype originates from a male donor in good health and CMV-seronegative. The specimen sequenced was PBMCs. Here the CDR3 reads CASGRGNYGYTF. The CDR3 DNA reads TGTGCCAGCGGAAGGGGGAACTATGGCTACACCTTC.